This T cell receptor beta chain was retrieved from a study of blood T cell repertoires in COVID-19. The method was immunoSEQ multiplex PCR; TCRdb's version includes in-frame clones alone and lacks a portion of them. The sample lists 90,000 to 150,000 clones; roughly 87% were seen once. Germline-derived CDR1 and CDR2 are SGHVS and FQNEAQ. Trimming left V 5 bases short and J 5 bases short, with 12 bases between. The CDR3 length is 13 residues. Sequencing used peripheral blood. The V and J genes are TRBV7-8 and TRBJ1-1; D unresolved. This sequence originates from an elderly man with acute or convalescent COVID-19. The CDR3 coding sequence is TGTGCCAGCAGCCCGCACCCCGAGACTGAAGCTTTCTTT. Protein: CASSPHPETEAFF.